One T cell receptor beta chain is described in this entry. Its antigen is undetermined. In every case, the donor was a healthy Caucasian. Germline V gene sequence: CDR1 MDHEN, CDR2 SYDVKM. There are 15 residues in the CDR3. Trimming removed 3 bases from V and 5 bases from J, with 13 bases in between. These data are taken from a study of identical twins. General study results and limits: The authors noted that invariant MAIT and iNKT cells could partly confound zero-insertion analyses. The degree of excess twin sharing was weaker in beta out-of-frame sequences.

TCRdb passed the 5' RACE reads through MiXCR, listing each CDR3 protein once. Among some 1,700,000 distinct CDR3 sequences listed, about 31% were seen once. This sequence was found in a newborn girl in good health. The chain uses TRBV28 and TRBJ1-4; perhaps TRBD1 as D (5 bases). The specimen was cord blood. CDR3 sequence: CASSFDSGGNEKLFF. DNA of the CDR3: TGTGCCAGCAGTTTTGACTCGGGGGGAAATGAAAAACTGTTTTTT.